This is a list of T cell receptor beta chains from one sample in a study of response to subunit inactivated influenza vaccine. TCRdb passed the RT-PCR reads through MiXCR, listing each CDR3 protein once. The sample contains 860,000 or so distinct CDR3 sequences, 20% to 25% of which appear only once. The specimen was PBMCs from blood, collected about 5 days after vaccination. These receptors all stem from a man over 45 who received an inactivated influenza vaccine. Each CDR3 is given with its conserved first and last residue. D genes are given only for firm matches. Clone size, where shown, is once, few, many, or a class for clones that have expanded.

CDR3nt: TGTGCCAGCAGCTCCCGAGCGGGATGGTCCTACGAGCAGTACTTC
CDR3aa: CASSSRAGWSYEQYF
abundance: -
d_gene: TRBD2
j_gene: TRBJ2-7
v_gene: TRBV7-2

CDR3nt: TGCAGTGCTAACCAAAGGGCGGGAGGAGTTTACGAGCAGTACTTC
CDR3aa: CSANQRAGGVYEQYF
abundance: -
d_gene: TRBD2
j_gene: TRBJ2-7
v_gene: TRBV20-1

CDR3nt: TGCGCCAGCAGCTTTGTTAGCGGGGGGGCCGTGAATACGCAGTATTTT
CDR3aa: CASSFVSGGAVNTQYF
abundance: -
d_gene: TRBD2
j_gene: TRBJ2-3
v_gene: TRBV5-1

CDR3nt: TGTGCCAGCAGGGACAGGACAACTAATGAAAAACTGTTTTTT
CDR3aa: CASRDRTTNEKLFF
abundance: -
d_gene: TRBD1
j_gene: TRBJ1-4
v_gene: TRBV12-3/TRBV12-4

CDR3nt: TGTGCCAGCAGCCAGCCTCAGGGGGCGTGGACTGAAGCTTTCTTT
CDR3aa: CASSQPQGAWTEAFF
abundance: many
d_gene: TRBD1
j_gene: TRBJ1-1
v_gene: TRBV14

CDR3nt: TGTGCCAGCTCACCTATGGGTTCAAACACTGAAGCTTTCTTT
CDR3aa: CASSPMGSNTEAFF
abundance: -
d_gene: -
j_gene: TRBJ1-1
v_gene: TRBV18

CDR3nt: TGTGCCAGCAGTTTACCCTATAGCGGGAGAACACCCTACAATGAGCAGTTCTTC
CDR3aa: CASSLPYSGRTPYNEQFF
abundance: -
d_gene: TRBD2
j_gene: TRBJ2-1
v_gene: TRBV28

CDR3nt: TGCAGTGGAACCGTCGGTGGGGGGAACACTGAAGCTTTCTTT
CDR3aa: CSGTVGGGNTEAFF
abundance: -
d_gene: -
j_gene: TRBJ1-1
v_gene: TRBV20-1

CDR3nt: TGTGCCAGCAGCCCTACGAAGACAGGGATAGAGACCCAGTACTTC
CDR3aa: CASSPTKTGIETQYF
abundance: few
d_gene: TRBD1
j_gene: TRBJ2-5
v_gene: TRBV7-9

CDR3nt: TGCAGTGCTAGATTCGGGACAGAAAGTCAGCCCCAGCATTTT
CDR3aa: CSARFGTESQPQHF
abundance: few
d_gene: TRBD1
j_gene: TRBJ1-5
v_gene: TRBV20-1

CDR3nt: TGTGCCAGCAGCCAGGCGCCTGGACAGCCGGATCAGCCCCAGCATTTT
CDR3aa: CASSQAPGQPDQPQHF
abundance: -
d_gene: -
j_gene: TRBJ1-5
v_gene: TRBV4-2

CDR3nt: TGCAGTGCGCATGACAGGGCCAAAAACATTCAGTACTTC
CDR3aa: CSAHDRAKNIQYF
abundance: -
d_gene: -
j_gene: TRBJ2-4
v_gene: TRBV20-1

CDR3nt: TGTGCCAGCAGTTCGGGGGCGCTACGTGAAGAGCAGTACTTC
CDR3aa: CASSSGALREEQYF
abundance: -
d_gene: -
j_gene: TRBJ2-7
v_gene: TRBV28

CDR3nt: TGCGCCAGTAGAGAGGACCCCGGGAGCAACGGTAATGAGCAGTTCTTC
CDR3aa: CASREDPGSNGNEQFF
abundance: -
d_gene: -
j_gene: TRBJ2-1
v_gene: TRBV10-2

CDR3nt: TGTGCCAGCAGCGGCTCGGGATGGAGGGCGACCGGGGAGCTGTTTTTT
CDR3aa: CASSGSGWRATGELFF
abundance: once
d_gene: -
j_gene: TRBJ2-2
v_gene: TRBV7-2

CDR3nt: TGTGCCAGCAGCCCTGGGGGCACTTACAATGAGCAGTTCTTC
CDR3aa: CASSPGGTYNEQFF
abundance: many
d_gene: -
j_gene: TRBJ2-1
v_gene: TRBV12-3/TRBV12-4

CDR3nt: TGCAGTGCTAGAGTTCTAGCGGGGGGGCAGGTCCGGACAGATACGCAGTATTTT
CDR3aa: CSARVLAGGQVRTDTQYF
abundance: few
d_gene: TRBD2
j_gene: TRBJ2-3
v_gene: TRBV20-1

CDR3nt: TGCAGTGCCGAGCGGGGTGAGCAGTTCTTC
CDR3aa: CSAERGEQFF
abundance: -
d_gene: TRBD2
j_gene: TRBJ2-1
v_gene: TRBV20-1